The 28 T cell receptor beta chains given below trace back to one sample, sequenced in a study of glioma-infiltrating T cells. Amplification of TCR alpha and beta CDR3 regions from RNA used iRepertoire nested multiplex PCR. TCRdb itself ran the multiplex PCR reads through MiXCR, one entry per CDR3 protein. The repertoire holds some 180,000 distinct CDR3 sequences, with approximately 30% as singletons. The specimen sequenced was glioma tissue, nonneoplastic brain tissue, or PBMCs (not recorded which). These TCRs come from a human donor with low-grade glioma or glioblastoma, undergoing nonglioma brain surgery, or in good health (not recorded which).

Many counts were recorded for this clonotype. This chain links TRBV7-2 with TRBJ2-1, with 12 bases aligning to TRBD2. Looked up from germline, CDR1 is SGHTA and CDR2 is FQGNSA. The junction had 2 bases not matched to a gene; V was cut back by 3 bases and J by 8 bases. The CDR3 consists of 14 residues. The CDR3 protein is CASSLGTSGHEQFF. Written as DNA, the CDR3 is TGTGCCAGCAGCTTGGGGACTAGCGGGCATGAGCAGTTCTTC.

This clonotype has a count of ten or more. The chain links TRBV12-3 or TRBV12-4 to TRBJ2-2; weak D call: TRBD2 (5 bases). Trimming stripped 8 bases from V and 2 bases from J, with 15 bases between. CDR3 length: 15 residues. CDR3 DNA sequence: TGTGCCAGCGGATATAGCGCTCGAAACACCGGGGAGCTGTTTTTT. It is translated as CASGYSARNTGELFF.

The CDR3 spells CVSTYSGELFF. The CDR3 region has the DNA TGTGTTAGTACGTACTCCGGGGAGCTGTTTTTT. V usage is TRBV2 and J usage is TRBJ2-2; no clear D gene. Germline values: CDR1 SNHLY, CDR2 FYNNEI. The CDR3 has 11 amino acids. The full variable domain, completed using reference TRBV2 and TRBJ2-2, is EPEVTQTPSHQVTQMGQEVILRCVPISNHLYFYWYRQILGQKVEFLVSFYNNEISEKSEIFDDQFSVERPDGSNFTLKIRSTKLEDSAMYFCVSTYSGELFFGEGSRLTVL.

About this clonotype itself: A much larger clone lies one base from this, so it may be a read error. The chain joins TRBV4-1 to TRBJ1-6, with 9 nucleotides matching TRBD1. The CDR3 is made up of 15 amino acids. Germline CDR1 is MGHRA and CDR2 is YSYEKL. CDR3 loop: CASSTGGFYNSHLHF. CDR3 in DNA: TGCGCCAGCAGCACAGGGGGCTTCTATAATTCACACCTCCACTTT.

This rearrangement joins TRBV20-1 to TRBJ2-7; D tentatively reads TRBD1 or TRBD2 (6 bases each). Germline lookup yields CDR1 DFQATT and CDR2 SNEGSKA (reference sequence). The CDR3 sequence is 15 residues long. V gave up 7 bases and J gave up 2 bases, with 21 bases separating them. The CDR3 region is CSVVTPGDKTYEQYF. CDR3 in DNA: TGCAGTGTTGTGACCCCGGGGGACAAGACCTACGAGCAGTACTTC.

This clonotype was seen repeatedly, ten times or more. The CDR3 spells CASSVGAKVNSPLHF. As DNA, the CDR3 is TGTGCCAGCAGTGTCGGGGCCAAGGTCAATTCACCCCTCCACTTT. This sequence joins TRBV28 and TRBJ1-6, with a possible D match to TRBD1 (5 bases). Germline V gene data show CDR1 as MDHEN and CDR2 as SYDVKM. The ends were cut back, 5 bases at V and 7 bases at J, with 15 bases in the middle. CDR3 size: 15 residues.

V and J are TRBV11-2 and TRBJ2-1; 9 nucleotides agree with TRBD2. This CDR3 has 14 residues. The V and J ends lost 5 bases and 9 bases, in that order; junction bases with no gene match: 8. Germline-derived CDR1 and CDR2 are SGHAT and FQNNGV. The CDR3 DNA reads TGTGCCAGCAGCGTTCGTAGCGGGAGTACTGAGCAGTTCTTC. Residues: CASSVRSGSTEQFF.

This clonotype was seen repeatedly, ten times or more. The CDR3 loop reads CATSDSGQGANEQYF. The DNA for the CDR3 is TGTGCCACCAGTGATTCGGGACAGGGGGCAAACGAGCAGTACTTC. This chain links TRBV24-1 with TRBJ2-7; 12 bases are a match to TRBD1. This CDR3 is built from 15 residues. Germline loops: CDR1 KGHDR, CDR2 SFDVKD. The V and J ends lost 2 bases and 5 bases, in that order; junction bases with no gene match: 3.

This clonotype was observed a handful of times. The CDR3 DNA sequence: TGTGCCAGCAGCCAAGACCGAAGACTCGACTACAATGAGCAGTTCTTC. Translating gives CASSQDRRLDYNEQFF. The chain carries TRBV4-2 and TRBJ2-1; D is ambiguous. The CDR3 spans 16 residues. The germline V gene has CDR1 LGHNA and CDR2 YNFKEQ. V was trimmed by 0 bases and J by 3 bases, leaving 12 bases between them.

This clonotype was recorded at least ten times. The genes are TRBV18 and TRBJ2-7; tentatively, D is TRBD1 (6 bases). Between the trimmed V and J ends, which lost 5 bases and 2 bases, there was a span of 10 bases. The CDR3 spans 13 residues. Germline V lookup: CDR1 KGHSH, CDR2 LQKENI. CDR3 DNA: TGTGCCAGCTCAGCCGGACAGCCCTACGAGCAGTACTTC. It translates to CASSAGQPYEQYF.

This clonotype was counted many times. The V call is TRBV24-1, the J call TRBJ1-2, with 9 bases lining up with TRBD1. V lost 3 bases, J lost 4 bases, and 11 bases stayed unmatched. Germline loops: CDR1 KGHDR, CDR2 SFDVKD. This CDR3 contains 17 residues. CDR3 nucleotide sequence: TGTGCCACCAGTGATCGAGTGATACAGGGGGCAGGCTATGGCTACACCTTC. Its translation is CATSDRVIQGAGYGYTF.

This clonotype was observed many times. The chain has TRBV7-2 and TRBJ2-1; 9 nucleotides agree with TRBD2. This CDR3 contains 15 residues. CDR1 is SGHTA, CDR2 FQGNSA, per germline. Germline trimming cut 1 base from V and 4 bases from J; bases unmatched to any gene: 2. CDR3 residues: CASSLVAGDYNEQFF. The CDR3 region has the DNA TGTGCCAGCAGCTTAGTAGCGGGGGATTACAATGAGCAGTTCTTC.

This clonotype was picked up many times. This chain joins TRBV28 and TRBJ1-4; D perhaps matches TRBD1 (5 bases). Germline V CDR1 and CDR2: MDHEN, SYDVKM. The germline V and J ends were trimmed by 6 bases and 4 bases, with 18 bases remaining between them. The CDR3 runs 16 residues. The CDR3 DNA reads as TGTGCCAGCAGCCTCGGGGGAGGGTATCGTAATGAAAAACTGTTTTTT. Translation: CASSLGGGYRNEKLFF.

In the case of this clonotype: Germline and junction disagree at one end, which may indicate a read error. The V call is TRBV20-1, the J call TRBJ2-7; D is undetermined. From germline, CDR1 is DFQATT and CDR2 SNEGSKA (reference sequence). The CDR3 has 13 residues. DNA of the CDR3: TGTAGTTCTTATACAGTAAGCTCCTACGAGCAGTACTTC. This translates into CSSYTVSSYEQYF.

This clonotype was seen at least ten times. The gene calls are TRBV20-1 and TRBJ2-3; TRBD2 matches at 14 bases. V trimming: 4 bases; J trimming: 0 bases; junction bases outside the gene matches: 6. This CDR3 comprises 17 residues. Germline CDR1 reads DFQATT; CDR2 reads SNEGSKA (reference sequence). The CDR3 is CSATRTSGRTSTDTQYF. CDR3 in DNA: TGCAGTGCTACCCGGACTAGCGGGAGGACTAGCACAGATACGCAGTATTTT.

In its sample, this clonotype was seen many times. The J gene is TRBJ2-1, the V gene TRBV6-1; D unclear. Germline values: CDR1 MNHNS, CDR2 SASEGT. The CDR3 is made up of 13 amino acids. V lost 7 bases to trimming and J lost 1 base, with 8 bases between them. The CDR3 loop reads CASIDGSYNEQFF. The CDR3 DNA follows: TGTGCCAGCATTGACGGGTCCTACAATGAGCAGTTCTTC.

This clonotype has a count of ten or more. This chain links TRBV7-2 with TRBJ2-3, with no clear D. CDR3 length: 11 amino acids. Germline V gives CDR1 SGHTA, CDR2 FQGNSA. The V end was cut by 3 bases, the J end by 4 bases, with 2 bases between. CDR3 sequence: CASSFADTQYF. The CDR3 nucleotides read TGTGCCAGCAGCTTTGCAGATACGCAGTATTTT. Supplemented by reference TRBV7-2 and TRBJ2-3, the full variable domain reads GAGVSQSPSNKVTEKGKDVELRCDPISGHTALYWYRQSLGQGLEFLIYFQGNSAPDKSGLPSDRFSAERTGGSVSTLTIQRTQQEDSAVYLCASSFADTQYFGPGTRLTVL.

This clonotype was found many times. The chain couples TRBV18 to TRBJ2-3, with D perhaps matching TRBD2 (5 bases). The germline V and J ends were trimmed by 2 bases and 3 bases, with 12 bases remaining between them. Germline V gene data show CDR1 as KGHSH and CDR2 as LQKENI. The CDR3 runs to 15 residues. As DNA, the CDR3 is TGTGCCAGCTCACCATGGGTCGGGAAGACAGATACGCAGTATTTT. This encodes CASSPWVGKTDTQYF.

This clonotype has at least ten counts. CDR3 in amino acids: CASSRQTVNEQFF. The CDR3 DNA reads TGTGCCAGCAGCCGTCAAACTGTCAATGAGCAGTTCTTC. The chain uses TRBV7-2 and TRBJ2-1; D is ambiguous. This CDR3 spans 13 amino acids. Trimming pared 5 bases from V and 6 bases from J, leaving 11 bases between. In germline, CDR1 is SGHTA, CDR2 FQGNSA.

This clonotype has ten or more counts. The rearrangement joins TRBV7-2 to TRBJ2-7; 9 positions match TRBD2. Germline V lookup: CDR1 SGHTA, CDR2 FQGNSA. This CDR3 region has 16 residues. Losses at the gene ends were 0 bases for V and 2 bases for J; bases not matched to a gene: 5. CDR3 coding DNA: TGTGCCAGCAGCTTAGCGATGACTAGCGGTGCCTACGAGCAGTACTTC. Protein: CASSLAMTSGAYEQYF.

This clonotype was recorded at least ten times. The chain's CDR3 is CASSERVIGGTDTQYF. In DNA form, the CDR3 reads TGTGCCAGCAGCGAACGCGTAATAGGGGGCACAGATACGCAGTATTTT. The chain is built from TRBV6-1 and TRBJ2-3; D may be TRBD1 (5 bases). The CDR3 is 16 amino acids. Trimming stripped 6 bases from V and 1 base from J, with 17 bases between. Per germline, CDR1 MNHNS and CDR2 SASEGT.

This chain links TRBV7-9 with TRBJ2-1; no firm D call. The CDR3 length is 13 residues. CDR1 is SEHNR, CDR2 FQNEAQ, per germline (reference sequence). V lost 3 bases to trimming and J lost 10 bases, with 13 bases between them. The CDR3 protein is CASSLAGSGEQFF. CDR3 bases: TGTGCCAGCAGCTTGGCTGGAAGTGGGGAGCAGTTCTTC.

Ten or more counts support this clonotype. The chain has TRBV20-1 and TRBJ1-4; D is possibly TRBD1 (5 bases). CDR3 length: 16 amino acids. V was clipped by 3 bases and J by 1 base, with 15 bases between them. Germline assignment: CDR1 DFQATT and CDR2 SNEGSKA (reference sequence). Here the CDR3 DNA reads TGCAGTGCTAGTGGATCAAGAGGGGTAACTAATGAAAAACTGTTTTTT. This encodes CSASGSRGVTNEKLFF.

A single count supports this clonotype. This sequence may be a read error, since a much larger clone differs from it by one base. The V gene is TRBV10-3, the J gene TRBJ1-6; D not certain. The V end lost 0 bases, the J end lost 9 bases, and 15 bases lay between the germline ends. The CDR3 has 16 amino acids. The V gene's germline CDR1 is ENHRY and CDR2 SYGVKD. The CDR3 here is CAISESGEGRSSPLHF. The CDR3 DNA is TGTGCCATCAGTGAGTCGGGCGAGGGAAGAAGTTCACCCCTCCACTTT.

Note on this clonotype: This may be a read error, as it is one base from a much larger clone. The CDR3 is CASSAGLVSSYEQFF. The DNA for the CDR3 is TGTGCCAGCAGCGCGGGACTAGTGAGCTCCTACGAGCAGTTCTTC. This chain uses TRBV3-1 with TRBJ2-1, with 8 bases that match TRBD2. CDR1 LGHDT and CDR2 YNNKEL come from the germline V gene (reference sequence). The CDR3 contains 15 residues. Trimming cost V 5 bases and J 10 bases; bases outside gene matches: 13.

This clonotype was seen many times. The gene calls are TRBV20-1 and TRBJ2-3; D is unresolved. This CDR3 region has 18 residues. V was trimmed by 1 base and J by 0 bases, leaving 20 bases between them. Germline loops: CDR1 DFQATT, CDR2 SNEGSKA (reference sequence). The CDR3 reads CSARVRTYKATSTDTQYF. The CDR3 region has the DNA TGCAGTGCTAGAGTCCGGACCTACAAAGCCACTAGCACAGATACGCAGTATTTT.

The sample holds a few counts of this clonotype. The J gene is TRBJ1-2, the V gene TRBV12-3 or TRBV12-4, with 10 bases identical to TRBD1. Trimming took 6 bases from V and 0 from J; bases not matched to a gene: 13. This CDR3 spans 18 amino acids. CDR3 region: CASSRRTGGVRANYGYTF. The CDR3 nucleotides read TGTGCCAGCAGCAGACGGACAGGGGGAGTTCGAGCTAACTATGGCTACACCTTC.

The chain carries TRBV5-1 and TRBJ2-3, with D unclear. The V end lost 0 bases, the J end lost 4 bases, and 6 bases lay between the germline ends. In germline, CDR1 is SGHRS, CDR2 YFSETQ. The CDR3 contains 13 residues. CDR3 nucleotide sequence: TGCGCCAGCAGCTTGGATGTGGCAGATACGCAGTATTTT. The encoded protein is CASSLDVADTQYF.